These 3 T cell receptor beta chains came from one sample sequenced in a study of T cells expressing NK-cell markers (TCRdb year 2020). Library generation was performed with 5' RACE. The data were produced on an Illumina HiSeq 2000. TCRdb reprocessed the raw reads; every CDR3 protein sequence is a single record, and DNA is not supplied. This sample's table contains over 250,000 distinct CDR3 sequences. The ten most abundant clones make up around 4.2% of the sample. Sample: blood T cells: a sorted CD56 or NKG2C T cell subset, CD4+ or CD8+ T cells, or bulk PBMC T cells (not recorded which). Receptors originate from a woman aged 18 to 75 in good health.

The chain joins TRBV3-1 to TRBJ2-2; the TCRdb D gene call, TRBD2, has no DNA to confirm it. The CDR3 has 14 residues. Looked up from germline, CDR1 is LGHDT and CDR2 is YNNKEL (reference sequence). CDR3 region: CASRSREWTGELFF. Together with reference TRBV3-1 and TRBJ2-2, the CDR3 gives the full variable domain: DTAVSQTPKYLVTQMGNDKSIKCEQNLGHDTMYWYKQDSKKFLKIMFSYNNKELIINETVPNRFSPKSPDKAHLNLHINSLELGDSAVYFCASRSREWTGELFFGEGSRLTVL.

V gene TRBV6-2 or TRBV6-3 combines with J gene TRBJ2-1; the TRBD2 assignment by TCRdb is unverifiable without DNA. CDR1 and CDR2 from the germline V gene are MNHEY and SVGEGT. The CDR3 contains 14 residues. The CDR3 is CASSYVSELNEQFF.

V gene TRBV7-3 combines with J gene TRBJ2-3; TCRdb's assignment of TRBD2 cannot be checked, as there is no DNA. In germline, CDR1 is SGHTA, CDR2 FQGTGA. This CDR3 has 16 amino acids. CDR3 sequence: CASSTGWGGDTDTQYF.